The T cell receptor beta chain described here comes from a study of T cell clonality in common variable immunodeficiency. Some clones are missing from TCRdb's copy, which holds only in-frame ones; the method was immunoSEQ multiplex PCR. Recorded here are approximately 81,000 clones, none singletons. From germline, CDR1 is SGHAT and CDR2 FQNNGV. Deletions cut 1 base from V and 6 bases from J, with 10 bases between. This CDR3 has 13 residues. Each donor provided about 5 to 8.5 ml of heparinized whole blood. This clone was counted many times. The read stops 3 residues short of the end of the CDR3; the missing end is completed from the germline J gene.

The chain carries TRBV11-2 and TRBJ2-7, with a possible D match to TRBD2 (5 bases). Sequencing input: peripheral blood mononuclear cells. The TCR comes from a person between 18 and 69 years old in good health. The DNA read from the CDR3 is TGTGCCAGCAGCTTAGTAGAGGGCATCGAG. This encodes CASSLVEGIE. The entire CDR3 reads CASSLVEGIEQYF.